This T cell receptor beta chain was observed in a study of OX40 agonist ivuxolimab in advanced cancers. This CDR3 region has 13 residues. Germline lookup yields CDR1 GTSNPN and CDR2 SVGIG (reference sequence). V was trimmed by 0 bases and J by 7 bases, leaving 12 bases between them. The method was immunoSEQ multiplex PCR; TCRdb's version includes in-frame clones alone and lacks a portion of them. Of around 46,000 clones listed, about four fifths are singletons. Blood specimens came from baseline, cycle 4 day 1, and cycle 7 day 1. The sequences come from CD4+ or CD8+ T cells sorted from blood, collected in a trial of the OX40 agonist ivuxolimab. The genes are TRBV30 and TRBJ1-2, with D perhaps TRBD1 (5 bases). The receptor was derived from an adult with an advanced solid tumor such as melanoma, head and neck, liver or kidney cancer. The CDR3 coding sequence is TGTGCCTGGAGTGTAGGAGGGGCGAGTGGCTACACCTTC. This encodes CAWSVGGASGYTF.